This paragraph covers one T cell receptor beta chain sequence. Its antigen is not yet known. No much larger clone is present one base from it, and per-base qualities are unavailable. This sample was included in a study of blood T cell repertoires in COVID-19 (dated by TCRdb to between 2020 and 2021). Study-wide context: Collaborator samples came from the United States, Italy and Spain and covered acute and convalescent phases of COVID-19. The material from the prospective study consisted of cDNA or gDNA derived from T cells, B-cell-depleted T cells, or PBMCs. Nearly every sample came with metadata listing a de-identified subject ID, COVID-19 status, age in years and sex. Deeply sampled blood TCRbeta repertoires from subjects exposed to, actively infected with, or recovered from COVID-19 were included in the dataset. Where HLA class I and class II types were available, the types were taken from metadata supplied by the sample provider, not from assay-based typing. The repertoires were made available in a free public database intended to serve as a resource for research on the immune response to SARS-CoV-2. The samples were drawn from the first 160 participants of the ongoing ImmuneRACE study and from 950 to 1,500 subjects provided by 6 global collaborators.

Each collaborating institution followed its own protocols to collect whole blood in K2EDTA tubes. For TCRbeta analysis, collaborators shipped samples in one of three forms: frozen whole blood, isolated PBMCs, or DNA extracted from either of those sample types. The immunoSEQ Assay, a bias-controlled multiplex PCR, was used to amplify TCRbeta CDR3 regions from genomic DNA. Processing in the source paper ran as follows. Nucleated cell counts per sample were estimated from amplification of reference gene primers within the assay. To quantify the absolute abundance of each unique TCRbeta CDR3 rearrangement, sequence reads were collapsed and filtered. For each sample, productive Simpson clonality was calculated as the square root of Simpson's diversity index across productive rearrangements. Drawn from immuneACCESS, this table holds only the in-frame rearrangements with V and J called that TCRdb kept. Clones are partly lost; checked studies trace under half to an unresolved V gene and leave the rest unexplained. The V and J calls and clone size are taken from that table; D and trimming were inferred from the DNA. The sample has about 83,000 clones on record, 85% to 90% of them singletons. Under 8.5% of the sample comes from the top ten.

The germline V gene (reference sequence) sets CDR1 to SEHNR and CDR2 to FQNEAQ. Deletion took 1 base off V and 6 bases off J, with a span of 18 bases between the germline ends. The CDR3 starts with the cysteine, ends with the phenylalanine, and has 16 residues. Only the CDR3 part of the read is kept: 48 bases, read in frame from the first base. Overall results and qualifications from the work: The amount of clinical and demographic metadata varied by source and participant and was provided uncurated.

The sequence came from a man older than 75 with active or convalescent COVID-19. The chain couples TRBV7-9 to TRBJ1-2; perhaps TRBD1 is the D gene, with 6 bases matching. Sequenced: peripheral blood. This receptor has the CDR3 CASSLGLLSGVDGYTF. The DNA is as follows: TGTGCCAGCAGCTTAGGCCTTCTGTCAGGGGTGGATGGCTACACCTTC.